These T cell receptor beta chains were read from a single sample in a study of blood T cell repertoires in COVID-19. Sequencing used immunoSEQ multiplex PCR; TCRdb keeps in-frame clones, though not all of them. The sample records almost 350,000 clones, about 88% being singletons. Sequencing input: PBMCs or T cells enriched from blood (not recorded which). The receptor set was obtained from a woman in her thirties who had been exposed to COVID-19. The CDR3 runs from the conserved cysteine through the conserved F or W.

j_call v_call cdr3_aa
TRBJ2-7 TRBV2 CASSAPSGRAPEQYF
TRBJ1-2 TRBV14 CASSPRTGGVYGYTF
TRBJ1-5 TRBV21-1 CASSSTGVPLMNQPQHF
TRBJ1-2 TRBV18 CASSPGGNYGYTF
TRBJ2-3 TRBV9 CASSPPVSAGARDTQYF
TRBJ2-1 TRBV27 CASRTGYEQFF
TRBJ2-1 TRBV27 CASSRPGLLNNEQFF
TRBJ2-3 TRBV5-1 CASSLGDSGGDTQYF
TRBJ2-7 TRBV28 CASSAGQNYEQYF
TRBJ1-4 TRBV12-3/TRBV12-4 CASSRRIEKLFF
TRBJ1-4 TRBV19 CASSKAGHEKLFF
TRBJ2-3 TRBV27 CASTSRGRDTQYF
TRBJ2-5 TRBV29-1 CSVVGLAGETQYF
TRBJ1-6 TRBV6-5 CASSRSASSPLHF
TRBJ1-5 TRBV10-3 CAVGTGEGQPQHF
TRBJ2-7 TRBV5-1 CASSLVGQGREQYF
TRBJ2-7 TRBV14 CASSQQGGNSNEQYF
TRBJ2-2 TRBV19 CASNRGAGANTGELFF
TRBJ1-3 TRBV30 CAYGPGGTNSGNTIYF
TRBJ1-6 TRBV3-1/TRBV3-2 CASSQIRSDNSPLHF
TRBJ2-2 TRBV27 CASIPTGGLTGELFF
TRBJ1-5 TRBV2 CASSEFGTGNQPQHF
TRBJ1-1 TRBV9 CASSVDSTNTEAFF
TRBJ1-2 TRBV6-5 CASTQTGGDYGYTF
TRBJ1-5 TRBV7-9 CASSLVGRAGDQPQHF
TRBJ2-1 TRBV5-6 CASSPGQRSYNEQFF
TRBJ2-1 TRBV7-8 CASSLLLADWNEQFF
TRBJ2-5 TRBV5-6 CASSSGTGGWETQYF
TRBJ2-7 TRBV29-1 CSVEPRDRPYEQYF
TRBJ1-1 TRBV2 CASSGQGSGNTEAFF
TRBJ2-7 TRBV6-5 CASSYSTSGSEQYF
TRBJ2-1 TRBV5-1 CASSLELAGAREQFF
TRBJ1-3 TRBV7-5 CARSRRYGSGNTIYF
TRBJ2-7 TRBV7-2 CASSTNAQGSYEQYF
TRBJ2-5 TRBV5-1 CASSLVSGRAETQYF
TRBJ1-5 TRBV4-1 CASSQDGGTGQTQPQHF
TRBJ2-7 TRBV27 CASSSLGLAFDEQYF
TRBJ1-2 TRBV19 CASIPTGGYGYTF
TRBJ2-1 TRBV27 CASISYPSGSFEQFF
TRBJ1-5 TRBV29-1 CSVHTGQGVNQPQHF
TRBJ2-2 TRBV7-2 CASSFGMGNTGELFF
TRBJ1-4 TRBV5-6 CASSSYDGATNEKLFF
TRBJ2-1 TRBV10-3 CAISESVRGNEQFF
TRBJ2-4 TRBV9 CASSFGLAGGGKGKNIQYF
TRBJ1-5 TRBV2 CASSEGQVNNQPQHF
TRBJ1-1 TRBV6-5 CASSRREAHTEAFF
TRBJ1-1 TRBV5-1 CASRQGVSEAFF
TRBJ2-1 TRBV14 CASSQDREGIYNEQFF
TRBJ2-3 TRBV30 CAWSGLYRESSVGIDTQYF
TRBJ2-7 TRBV27 CASAEREYYEQYF
TRBJ1-2 TRBV28 CASSSMGGAGLGYGYTF
TRBJ1-1 TRBV9 CASSVDPGITEAFF
TRBJ2-2 TRBV18 CASSPMTPANTGELFF
TRBJ2-3 TRBV9 CASSVTGQGRRDTQYF
TRBJ2-3 TRBV9 CASSPLRDRSTDTQYF
TRBJ1-2 TRBV21-1 CASSKSGQGAEGYTF
TRBJ1-2 TRBV6-5 CASSSDRVGYGYTF
TRBJ2-7 TRBV5-6 CASSSPAGSYEQYF
TRBJ2-5 TRBV7-3 CASSLGTSSRETQYF